This T cell receptor (beta chain) derives from a study of shared clonotypes between healthy human individuals. Only in-frame clones appear in the TCRdb table, and some are missing; sequencing was by immunoSEQ multiplex PCR. The sample consists of approximately 740,000 clones, around 67% of them appearing once. Germline loops: CDR1 MGHRA, CDR2 YSYEKL. The V and J ends lost 6 bases and 1 base, in that order; junction bases with no gene match: 8. The CDR3 is 15 amino acids. The TCR comes from a woman aged 25 to 39 in good health. Material: memory CD4+ T cells sorted from blood. Subset denoted: CD45RA-negative fraction. J is TRBJ1-1 and V is TRBV4-1; 7 bases align to TRBD1. The CDR3 spells CASREGQRENTEAFF. The CDR3 nucleotides are TGCGCCAGCAGAGAGGGACAGAGAGAGAACACTGAAGCTTTCTTT.